These T cell receptor beta chains were read from a single sample in a study of T-cell reconstitution after alpha-beta-depleted transplantation in children. TCRdb passed the PCR reads through MiXCR, listing each CDR3 protein once. This sample has 600,000 to 700,000 distinct CDR3 sequences; around 12% occur once, and the top ten carry roughly 0.77%. Specimen: PBMCs, collected before TCRalphabeta/CD19-depleted stem cell transplant. Receptors originate from a girl between 2 and 10 years old with congenital amegakaryocytic thrombocytopenia, due to receive a stem cell transplant. Both conserved end residues are part of each CDR3. A D gene is named only where the DNA matches it firmly. Size tells how often a clone was seen (once, few, many) or the class of an expanded clone, and some rows leave it out.

d_call: TRBD1; clone_size: few; v_call: TRBV29-1; j_call: TRBJ2-1; cdr3_aa: CSVVPGTGVNEQFF; cdr3_nt: TGCAGCGTTGTTCCCGGGACAGGGGTCAATGAGCAGTTCTTC
d_call: TRBD2; clone_size: -; v_call: TRBV20-1; j_call: TRBJ2-5; cdr3_aa: CSASSGRASEETQYF; cdr3_nt: TGCAGTGCTAGTTCGGGGAGGGCCTCCGAAGAGACCCAGTACTTC
d_call: -; clone_size: -; v_call: TRBV20-1; j_call: TRBJ2-3; cdr3_aa: CTPGAASTDTQYF; cdr3_nt: TGCACTCCAGGGGCCGCTAGCACAGATACGCAGTATTTT
d_call: TRBD1; clone_size: few; v_call: TRBV5-1; j_call: TRBJ2-1; cdr3_aa: CASSRDRGYYNEQFF; cdr3_nt: TGCGCCAGCAGCCGGGACAGGGGGTACTACAATGAGCAGTTCTTC
d_call: -; clone_size: -; v_call: TRBV28; j_call: TRBJ1-3; cdr3_aa: CASSNRGWGRRSGNTIYF; cdr3_nt: TGTGCCAGCTCCAACCGGGGATGGGGCCGCCGCTCTGGAAACACCATATATTTT
d_call: TRBD2; clone_size: many; v_call: TRBV6-5; j_call: TRBJ2-1; cdr3_aa: CASSYSGTSGRVNEQFF; cdr3_nt: TGTGCCAGCAGTTACTCGGGGACTAGCGGGAGGGTCAATGAGCAGTTCTTC
d_call: -; clone_size: many; v_call: TRBV29-1; j_call: TRBJ2-7; cdr3_aa: CSVVLSSYEQYF; cdr3_nt: TGCAGCGTTGTCCTGAGCTCCTACGAGCAGTACTTC
d_call: -; clone_size: many; v_call: TRBV20-1; j_call: TRBJ2-3; cdr3_aa: CSAQDTGPDTQYF; cdr3_nt: TGCAGTGCTCAAGATACAGGGCCAGATACGCAGTATTTT
d_call: -; clone_size: many; v_call: TRBV10-3; j_call: TRBJ2-1; cdr3_aa: CAISDPGTKGNEQFF; cdr3_nt: TGTGCCATCAGTGACCCCGGGACCAAGGGGAATGAGCAGTTCTTC
d_call: -; clone_size: many; v_call: TRBV28; j_call: TRBJ2-1; cdr3_aa: CASSRGLSYNEQFF; cdr3_nt: TGTGCCAGCAGCAGGGGTCTCTCCTACAATGAGCAGTTCTTC
d_call: -; clone_size: few; v_call: TRBV12-3/TRBV12-4; j_call: TRBJ2-1; cdr3_aa: CAGPSFWEATVESDEQFF; cdr3_nt: TGTGCCGGACCTTCTTTTTGGGAAGCCACGGTAGAGTCGGATGAGCAGTTCTTC
d_call: -; clone_size: -; v_call: TRBV30; j_call: TRBJ2-1; cdr3_aa: CAWSVNENEQFF; cdr3_nt: TGTGCCTGGAGCGTCAATGAGAATGAGCAGTTCTTC
d_call: -; clone_size: -; v_call: TRBV27; j_call: TRBJ1-5; cdr3_aa: CASSYTGRQPQHF; cdr3_nt: TGTGCCAGCAGCTATACAGGGCGGCAGCCCCAGCATTTT
d_call: -; clone_size: many; v_call: TRBV20-1; j_call: TRBJ2-4; cdr3_aa: CSGRVASLAKNIQYF; cdr3_nt: TGCAGTGGTCGGGTCGCCTCTTTAGCCAAAAACATTCAGTACTTC
d_call: TRBD2; clone_size: many; v_call: TRBV28; j_call: TRBJ2-1; cdr3_aa: CASNIAGVIYNEQFF; cdr3_nt: TGTGCCAGCAACATAGCGGGAGTAATCTACAATGAGCAGTTCTTC
d_call: TRBD2; clone_size: few; v_call: TRBV20-1; j_call: TRBJ2-2; cdr3_aa: CSARDYTGLAGSGTGELFF; cdr3_nt: TGCAGTGCTAGAGATTATACCGGACTAGCGGGCTCTGGCACCGGGGAGCTGTTTTTT
d_call: TRBD1; clone_size: many; v_call: TRBV29-1; j_call: TRBJ1-2; cdr3_aa: CSAGQAQDGYTF; cdr3_nt: TGCAGCGCTGGACAGGCCCAGGATGGCTACACCTTC
d_call: -; clone_size: few; v_call: TRBV5-1; j_call: TRBJ2-7; cdr3_aa: CASGPAGPYEQYF; cdr3_nt: TGCGCCAGCGGCCCCGCCGGGCCCTACGAGCAGTACTTC
d_call: -; clone_size: many; v_call: TRBV29-1; j_call: TRBJ1-1; cdr3_aa: CSVSAGVTEAFF; cdr3_nt: TGCAGCGTAAGCGCAGGCGTCACTGAAGCTTTCTTT
d_call: TRBD2; clone_size: few; v_call: TRBV20-1; j_call: TRBJ2-1; cdr3_aa: CSATTPGLAGVLFF; cdr3_nt: TGCAGTGCCACAACCCCCGGACTAGCGGGAGTACTGTTCTTC
d_call: -; clone_size: many; v_call: TRBV28; j_call: TRBJ1-5; cdr3_aa: CASSPRISLSNQPQHF; cdr3_nt: TGTGCCAGCAGTCCCCGTATTAGTCTGAGCAATCAGCCCCAGCATTTT
d_call: -; clone_size: -; v_call: TRBV5-4; j_call: TRBJ2-7; cdr3_aa: CASSPDRSRSDEQYF; cdr3_nt: TGTGCCAGCAGCCCAGATAGGTCTAGAAGTGACGAGCAGTACTTC
d_call: TRBD2; clone_size: many; v_call: TRBV6-1; j_call: TRBJ2-2; cdr3_aa: CASSGGLAVYPNTGELFF; cdr3_nt: TGTGCCAGCAGTGGAGGACTAGCGGTTTACCCGAACACCGGGGAGCTGTTTTTT
d_call: -; clone_size: -; v_call: TRBV30; j_call: TRBJ2-5; cdr3_aa: CAWSRGFWETQYF; cdr3_nt: TGTGCCTGGAGTAGAGGGTTTTGGGAGACCCAGTACTTC
d_call: -; clone_size: many; v_call: TRBV29-1; j_call: TRBJ2-3; cdr3_aa: CSVGRDTQYF; cdr3_nt: TGCAGCGTTGGGCGGGATACGCAGTATTTT
d_call: -; clone_size: -; v_call: TRBV5-1; j_call: TRBJ2-2; cdr3_aa: CASGAAGPDTGELFF; cdr3_nt: TGCGCCAGCGGTGCGGCGGGACCGGACACCGGGGAGCTGTTTTTT
d_call: -; clone_size: few; v_call: TRBV3-1; j_call: TRBJ1-4; cdr3_aa: CASSQEFSAGREKLFF; cdr3_nt: TGTGCCAGCAGCCAAGAGTTTTCGGCAGGGAGGGAAAAACTGTTTTTT
d_call: TRBD2; clone_size: many; v_call: TRBV20-1; j_call: TRBJ2-1; cdr3_aa: CSASSGRANEQFF; cdr3_nt: TGCAGTGCTAGTAGCGGGAGGGCCAATGAGCAGTTCTTC
d_call: TRBD2; clone_size: few; v_call: TRBV20-1; j_call: TRBJ2-3; cdr3_aa: CSADAGLAGGQSWTDTQYF; cdr3_nt: TGCAGTGCTGATGCGGGACTAGCGGGAGGGCAATCGTGGACAGATACGCAGTATTTT
d_call: TRBD2; clone_size: -; v_call: TRBV20-1; j_call: TRBJ2-1; cdr3_aa: CSAVGLAMFEQFF; cdr3_nt: TGCAGTGCGGTAGGACTAGCTATGTTTGAGCAGTTCTTC
d_call: -; clone_size: -; v_call: TRBV7-2; j_call: TRBJ1-4; cdr3_aa: CASSLEAFRGTLFF; cdr3_nt: TGTGCCAGCAGCTTAGAGGCGTTCAGGGGAACCCTGTTTTTT
d_call: -; clone_size: many; v_call: TRBV7-6; j_call: TRBJ2-1; cdr3_aa: CASSLVSSEYNEQFF; cdr3_nt: TGTGCCAGCAGCTTAGTGTCTAGCGAGTACAATGAGCAGTTCTTC
d_call: -; clone_size: many; v_call: TRBV12-3/TRBV12-4; j_call: TRBJ2-5; cdr3_aa: CASSAFGELSGTQYF; cdr3_nt: TGTGCCAGCAGTGCTTTTGGGGAGTTATCAGGGACCCAGTACTTC
d_call: -; clone_size: many; v_call: TRBV27; j_call: TRBJ2-3; cdr3_aa: CASTPSGQVTQYF; cdr3_nt: TGTGCCAGCACTCCAAGTGGGCAGGTTACGCAGTATTTT
d_call: TRBD2; clone_size: many; v_call: TRBV7-3; j_call: TRBJ2-7; cdr3_aa: CASSPGRGRWSYEQYF; cdr3_nt: TGTGCCAGCAGCCCCGGGAGGGGCAGATGGTCCTACGAGCAGTACTTC
d_call: TRBD2; clone_size: -; v_call: TRBV3-1; j_call: TRBJ2-5; cdr3_aa: CASTQLAGDQETQYF; cdr3_nt: TGTGCCAGCACCCAACTAGCGGGAGACCAAGAGACCCAGTACTTC
d_call: TRBD2; clone_size: -; v_call: TRBV3-1; j_call: TRBJ2-7; cdr3_aa: CASTPAGHSYEQYF; cdr3_nt: TGTGCCAGCACCCCAGCGGGGCACTCCTACGAGCAGTACTTC
d_call: -; clone_size: -; v_call: TRBV3-1; j_call: TRBJ2-1; cdr3_aa: CASSQDDLVGYNEQFF; cdr3_nt: TGTGCCAGCAGCCAAGATGACCTCGTGGGGTACAATGAGCAGTTCTTC
d_call: TRBD1; clone_size: few; v_call: TRBV7-2; j_call: TRBJ1-4; cdr3_aa: CASSGGDSNEKLFF; cdr3_nt: TGTGCCAGCAGCGGGGGGGACAGCAATGAAAAACTGTTTTTT
d_call: -; clone_size: -; v_call: TRBV29-1; j_call: TRBJ1-5; cdr3_aa: CSVALGAGNQPQHF; cdr3_nt: TGCAGCGTTGCATTGGGGGCGGGCAATCAGCCCCAGCATTTT
d_call: TRBD1; clone_size: many; v_call: TRBV7-6; j_call: TRBJ1-1; cdr3_aa: CASSLGTGLTEAFF; cdr3_nt: TGTGCCAGCAGCTTAGGGACAGGGCTCACTGAAGCTTTCTTT
d_call: TRBD1; clone_size: few; v_call: TRBV28; j_call: TRBJ2-6; cdr3_aa: CASSSSGQGISGANVLTF; cdr3_nt: TGTGCCAGCAGTTCCTCGGGACAGGGGATATCTGGGGCCAACGTCCTGACTTTC
d_call: TRBD2; clone_size: many; v_call: TRBV20-1; j_call: TRBJ2-2; cdr3_aa: CSALAGGNTGELFF; cdr3_nt: TGCAGTGCTCTAGCGGGAGGGAACACCGGGGAGCTGTTTTTT
d_call: TRBD2; clone_size: -; v_call: TRBV2; j_call: TRBJ2-3; cdr3_aa: CASSAPRGGRTDTQYF; cdr3_nt: TGTGCCAGCAGTGCACCCCGGGGCGGGAGGACAGATACGCAGTATTTT
d_call: -; clone_size: few; v_call: TRBV7-8; j_call: TRBJ2-1; cdr3_aa: CASSREGGSPYNEQFF; cdr3_nt: TGTGCCAGCAGCCGAGAGGGAGGCTCCCCCTACAATGAGCAGTTCTTC
d_call: -; clone_size: few; v_call: TRBV5-1; j_call: TRBJ2-1; cdr3_aa: CASIDSTGGYNEQFF; cdr3_nt: TGCGCCAGCATAGATTCGACCGGGGGTTACAATGAGCAGTTCTTC
d_call: -; clone_size: many; v_call: TRBV5-1; j_call: TRBJ2-3; cdr3_aa: CASSLGGALTDTQYF; cdr3_nt: TGCGCCAGCAGCTTGGGGGGGGCGCTCACAGATACGCAGTATTTT
d_call: -; clone_size: few; v_call: TRBV5-1; j_call: TRBJ2-7; cdr3_aa: CASSLWDGSYEQYF; cdr3_nt: TGCGCCAGCAGCCTATGGGACGGCTCCTACGAGCAGTACTTC
d_call: TRBD2; clone_size: -; v_call: TRBV30; j_call: TRBJ2-1; cdr3_aa: CAWSESGGGDEQFF; cdr3_nt: TGTGCCTGGAGTGAAAGCGGGGGAGGCGATGAGCAGTTCTTC
d_call: -; clone_size: many; v_call: TRBV20-1; j_call: TRBJ2-1; cdr3_aa: CSARSGSLREQFF; cdr3_nt: TGCAGTGCTAGATCCGGGAGTCTGCGCGAGCAGTTCTTC
d_call: -; clone_size: many; v_call: TRBV29-1; j_call: TRBJ2-7; cdr3_aa: CSVVRDIHYEQYF; cdr3_nt: TGCAGCGTTGTCCGGGACATTCACTACGAGCAGTACTTC
d_call: -; clone_size: many; v_call: TRBV24-1; j_call: TRBJ1-5; cdr3_aa: CATSDLPRDQPQHF; cdr3_nt: TGTGCCACCAGTGATTTGCCGCGCGATCAGCCCCAGCATTTT
d_call: -; clone_size: many; v_call: TRBV6-1; j_call: TRBJ1-2; cdr3_aa: CATADRFNYGYTF; cdr3_nt: TGTGCCACCGCCGACAGGTTCAACTATGGCTACACCTTC